This TCR beta chain emerged from a study of cytomegalovirus exposure and HLA in healthy donors. General study points: Reports showed the classifier diagnosing cytomegalovirus status with high specificity and sensitivity. The analysis excluded some indistinguishable V segments, including TRBV6-2 and TRBV6-3. In a later analysis, donors in an Asian-associated ancestry cluster reportedly had fewer N-insertions in productive TCRs than the cohort mean.

Vbeta (60) and Jbeta (13) primers were used in the PCR. Measured with immunoSEQ multiplex PCR; TCRdb has only the in-frame clones, and not every one. The sample includes about 130,000 clones, just over 70% of them seen just once. V dropped 7 bases and J dropped 7 bases, with 16 bases sitting between them. This CDR3 is 14 amino acids long. Germline CDR1 reads SGHAT; CDR2 reads FQNNGV. This clone appeared once. As yet, its antigen is unknown. The sequenced sample consisted of PBMCs. The chain uses TRBV11-2 and TRBJ1-4; perhaps TRBD1 as D (6 bases). This TCR was sampled from a woman aged 55-69 years in good health and CMV-seropositive. CDR3 loop: CASTPGGSGEKLFF. The CDR3 DNA sequence: TGTGCCAGCACCCCTGGGGGCAGCGGTGAAAAACTGTTTTTT.